This T cell receptor beta chain was obtained from a study of blood T cells in healthy people across ages. Using a J-beta primer mix together with a sample-barcoded 5' primer, a second PCR was run for roughly 6 to 12 cycles. TCRdb reprocessed the 5' RACE reads with MiXCR, giving one entry per CDR3 protein. This repertoire shows more than 1,000,000 distinct CDR3 sequences, 25% found once; its top ten account for about 0.72%. These same data were also listed under a study on T cells of mothers and their children. That investigation notes: Mothers and children who were related shared slightly more overlap than unrelated pairs, but not significantly more.

The TCR comes from a girl aged 2 to 10 in good health. Sequencing used blood.

The CDR3 bases are TGCGCCAGCACCTCACTTGGGGCTAGCGTTAACACCGGGGAGCTGTTTTTT. Its translation is CASTSLGASVNTGELFF. The chain links TRBV5-1 to TRBJ2-2; possible D gene TRBD2, 6 bases. Trimming shortened V by 6 bases and J by 2 bases, and 20 bases separated the two germline ends. The germline gives CDR1 SGHRS, CDR2 YFSETQ. The CDR3 has 17 amino acids. The variable domain in full, with the rest retrieved from reference TRBV5-1 and TRBJ2-2, is KAGVTQTPRYLIKTRGQQVTLSCSPISGHRSVSWYQQTPGQGLQFLFEYFSETQRNKGNFPGRFSGRQFSNSRSEMNVSTLELGDSALYLCASTSLGASVNTGELFFGEGSRLTVL.